This T cell receptor (beta chain) was identified in a study of regulatory and conventional T cells in RAG deficiency. Profiled with immunoSEQ multiplex PCR; TCRdb holds only in-frame clones, not every one. There are 45,000 to 50,000 clones in the sample; about 87% occur only once, and approximately 0.51% lies in the top ten. The junction had 4 bases not matched to a gene; V was cut back by 2 bases and J by 2 bases. CDR3 length: 15 amino acids. In germline, CDR1 is SGHRS, CDR2 YFSETQ. Blood CD4+ CD25-low CD127-high conventional T cells supplied the genomic DNA template. These data also featured in a second study, about regulatory T cells. Per that paper: The PCR used 52 TRBV and 13 TRBJ primers.

The clonotype comes from a human donor in good health. The specimen was CD4+ effector T cells sorted from blood. The chain has TRBV5-1 and TRBJ2-1; 7 nucleotides match TRBD2. The CDR3 DNA reads as TGCGCCAGCAGCTTTGCGGGAGAGGCCTACAATGAGCAGTTCTTC. Translating it yields CASSFAGEAYNEQFF.